Listed below are T cell receptor beta chains from one sample, sequenced in a study of shared clonotypes between healthy human individuals. TCRdb's table, derived via immunoSEQ multiplex PCR, lists solely in-frame clones and lacks some. The sample lists over 2 million clones; 85% to 95% were seen once. Source material: naive CD4+ T cells from PBMCs. These receptors were taken from a man between 18 and 29 years old in good health. Some clones in this sample may be carry-over from other donors' samples. Both conserved end residues are part of each CDR3. The D gene is left open where the match is weak. Clone size is given for some rows only: seen once, a few or many times, or a class if the clone is expanded.

>-|TRBJ1-2|TRBV5-4|-
TGTGCCAGCAGCCCCGGCGGGGAGTATGGCTACACCTTC
CASSPGGEYGYTF
>few|TRBJ2-7|TRBV2|-
TGTGCCAGCAGTGTTGGGTCCGGCACCTACGAGCAGTACTTC
CASSVGSGTYEQYF
>-|TRBJ2-1|TRBV7-3|TRBD2
TGTGCCAGCAGTCGGCTAGCGGGACCTTACAATGAGCAGTTCTTC
CASSRLAGPYNEQFF
>-|TRBJ1-1|TRBV18|-
TGTGCCAGCTCACCGACAGGTACTGAAGCTTTCTTT
CASSPTGTEAFF
>-|TRBJ2-5|TRBV5-4|TRBD2
TGTGCCAGCAGCTTGTGGACTAGCGGGGGTGACCAGTACTTC
CASSLWTSGGDQYF
>-|TRBJ1-1|TRBV18|-
TGTGCCAGCTCACCAGGCAGGAACAATGGAGAAGCTTTCTTT
CASSPGRNNGEAFF
>-|TRBJ2-7|TRBV9|-
TGTGCCAGCAGCGCCGTCACGCAGGGAGACGAGCAGTACTTC
CASSAVTQGDEQYF
>-|TRBJ2-1|TRBV5-8|TRBD1
TGTGCCAGCAGCTTAGGGACAGCCTCCTACAATGAGCAGTTCTTC
CASSLGTASYNEQFF
>-|TRBJ2-7|TRBV29-1|TRBD1
TGCAGCGTTGAGGGACAGACTAACCACGAGCAGTACTTC
CSVEGQTNHEQYF
>-|TRBJ1-1|TRBV9|-
TGTGCCAGCAGCGTGGACCCAATGAACACTGAAGCTTTCTTT
CASSVDPMNTEAFF
>-|TRBJ2-7|TRBV28|TRBD2
TGTGCCAGCAGTTCTCCGGGACTAGCGGCATCCTACGAGCAGTACTTC
CASSSPGLAASYEQYF
>-|TRBJ2-5|TRBV18|TRBD2
TGTGCCAGCTCACCCGCCGGGACTAGCGGGAGCGGGACCCAGTACTTC
CASSPAGTSGSGTQYF
>few|TRBJ1-2|TRBV14|-
TGTGCCAGCAGCCAAGATTTCGCAGTGCCCTATGGCTACACCTTC
CASSQDFAVPYGYTF
>-|TRBJ1-2|TRBV7-6|TRBD1
TGTGCCAGCAGCCCGGGAGGAGACAGGGGCCCTTATGGCTACACCTTC
CASSPGGDRGPYGYTF
>-|TRBJ1-1|TRBV5-1|TRBD1
TGCGCCAGCAGCCAAACAGGGGTGAACACTGAAGCTTTCTTT
CASSQTGVNTEAFF
>-|TRBJ1-4|TRBV25-1|-
TGTGCCCCGGCCCGGGGGACTAATGAAAAACTGTTTTTT
CAPARGTNEKLFF
>few|TRBJ2-3|TRBV7-9|TRBD1
TGTGCCAGCAGCCCGGGACAGTCCACAGATACGCAGTATTTT
CASSPGQSTDTQYF
>-|TRBJ2-5|TRBV4-2|-
TGTGCCAGCAGCCAAGAAGGGGGGGAGACCCAGTACTTC
CASSQEGGETQYF
>-|TRBJ2-1|TRBV5-4|-
TGTGCCAGCAGCGGGTGGGGGGTTTCCTACAATGAGCAGTTCTTC
CASSGWGVSYNEQFF
>once|TRBJ2-7|TRBV6-1|-
TGTGCCAGCAGGAACACAGGGACCTACGAGCAGTACTTC
CASRNTGTYEQYF
>-|TRBJ2-1|TRBV5-4|-
TGTGCCAGCAGCTCGGGGGGACAGAGCTCCTACAATGAGCAGTTCTTC
CASSSGGQSSYNEQFF
>-|TRBJ1-2|TRBV18|TRBD1
TGTGCCAGCTCACAGGGGACAGGGGCCAGGTATGGCTACACCTTC
CASSQGTGARYGYTF
>-|TRBJ1-1|TRBV2|TRBD1
TGTGCCAGCAGGGGACAGGGGGCTTTTACTGAAGCTTTCTTT
CASRGQGAFTEAFF
>-|TRBJ2-1|TRBV9|-
TGTGCCAGCAGCGGTAGCCCAGGGGTCCATGAGCAGTTCTTC
CASSGSPGVHEQFF
>once|TRBJ1-2|TRBV28|-
TGTGCCAGCAGTTTCCAGGGTCAAAGACACTATGGCTACACCTTC
CASSFQGQRHYGYTF